The 7 T cell receptor beta chains below all came from one sample that was sequenced in a study of blood T cell repertoires in COVID-19. Sequencing used immunoSEQ multiplex PCR; TCRdb keeps in-frame clones, though not all of them. The sample has 140,000 or so clones; about 80% are singletons. Sample: peripheral blood. These receptor sequences come from an elderly woman with acute or convalescent COVID-19.

The V and J genes are TRBV5-1 and TRBJ1-2; 7 bases fit TRBD1. Germline V gives CDR1 SGHRS, CDR2 YFSETQ. The CDR3 length is 16 residues. Trimming cost V 0 bases and J 5 bases; bases outside gene matches: 10. CDR3 bases: TGCGCCAGCAGCTTGGGGCCGGTGGGCAGGGGGTATGGCTACACCTTC. Encoded protein: CASSLGPVGRGYGYTF.

V and J are TRBV7-9 and TRBJ1-2; perhaps TRBD1 as D (6 bases). CDR3 size: 15 residues. Germline-derived CDR1 and CDR2 are SEHNR and FQNEAQ (reference sequence). The V end was cut by 6 bases, the J end by 2 bases, with 16 bases between. The DNA of the CDR3 is TGTGCCAGCAGTTTTACCGTGGGACACAACTATGGCTACACCTTC. As protein: CASSFTVGHNYGYTF.

The chain combines TRBV5-5 with TRBJ2-5; D possibly corresponds to TRBD1 (6 bases). Germline CDR1 SGHKS, CDR2 YYEKEE (reference sequence). This CDR3 comprises 12 residues. V was shortened by 0 bases and J by 7 bases, with 7 bases between the two germline ends. CDR3 loop: CASSLVGGTQYF. The CDR3 region has the DNA TGTGCCAGCAGCTTGGTAGGGGGGACCCAGTACTTC.

This rearrangement joins TRBV7-2 to TRBJ2-1; 10 bases align to TRBD2. The V and J ends lost 4 bases and 3 bases, in that order; junction bases with no gene match: 6. This CDR3 is 16 amino acids long. Germline V lookup: CDR1 SGHTA, CDR2 FQGNSA. The CDR3 protein is CASSSELAGNYNEQFF. The CDR3 DNA reads TGTGCCAGCAGCTCGGAACTAGCGGGGAACTACAATGAGCAGTTCTTC.

This sequence joins TRBV27 and TRBJ2-1; a possible D gene is TRBD2 (6 bases). This CDR3 comprises 14 residues. The ends were cut back, 6 bases at V and 0 bases at J, with 9 bases in the middle. Germline CDR1 is MNHEY and CDR2 is SMNVEV (reference sequence). The CDR3 nucleotides are TGTGCCAGCAGCCCCGGGGGCTCCTACAATGAGCAGTTCTTC. Translating it yields CASSPGGSYNEQFF.

This chain uses TRBV4-1 with TRBJ1-1, with D possibly being TRBD1 (5 bases). The CDR3 sequence is 20 residues long. Per germline, CDR1 MGHRA and CDR2 YSYEKL. Trimming pared 2 bases from V and 1 base from J, leaving 26 bases between. Here the CDR3 reads CASSQRFFVLSGVENTEAFF. DNA of the CDR3: TGCGCCAGCAGCCAAAGGTTCTTCGTCTTGTCGGGGGTCGAGAACACTGAAGCTTTCTTT.

The V and J genes are TRBV19 and TRBJ1-5, with a tentative D call TRBD1 (6 bases). The germline V gene encodes CDR1 LNHDA and CDR2 SQIVND (reference sequence). The germline V and J ends were trimmed by 10 bases and 4 bases, with 20 bases remaining between them. CDR3 size: 15 residues. This CDR3 is CATQDSSGSNQPQHF. CDR3 coding DNA: TGTGCCACCCAGGACAGTTCCGGTTCAAATCAGCCCCAGCATTTT.